The 18 T cell receptor beta chains below come from one sample, sequenced in a study of cytotoxic CD8 clonotypes in ibrutinib-treated CLL. This table comes from immunoSEQ multiplex PCR, and its TCRdb copy is limited to in-frame clones, with some not included. The data show 40,000 to 50,000 clones, around 60% seen once. This specimen was PBMCs, taken after 24 months of ibrutinib treatment. The receptors here all came from a human donor with chronic lymphocytic leukemia.

The V and J genes are TRBV5-1 and TRBJ2-3; TRBD2 matches 8 bases. The CDR3 length is 15 residues. Trimming removed 1 base from V and 1 base from J; junction bases left unmatched: 2. Germline V gives CDR1 SGHRS, CDR2 YFSETQ. The CDR3 spells CASSLPGGGTDTQYF. The CDR3 nucleotides read TGCGCCAGCAGCTTGCCCGGGGGGGGCACAGATACGCAGTATTTT.

The chain employs TRBV5-4 and TRBJ1-2; 8 bases align to TRBD1. The ends lost 4 bases at V and 2 bases at J; junction bases unmatched: 7. Germline values: CDR1 SGHNT, CDR2 YYREEE (reference sequence). This CDR3 is built from 15 residues. The DNA of the CDR3 is TGTGCCAGCAGCGGAGAGCGACAGGGGAACTATGGCTACACCTTC. This sequence encodes CASSGERQGNYGYTF.

The table lists this clone with a few counts. This chain links TRBV18 with TRBJ2-7; D not certain. V lost 3 bases, J lost 7 bases, and 16 bases lay in between. Germline-derived CDR1 and CDR2 are KGHSH and LQKENI. This CDR3 comprises 14 residues. CDR3 residues: CASSPAARAWEQYF. For the CDR3, the DNA is TGTGCCAGCTCACCCGCGGCCCGGGCCTGGGAGCAGTACTTC. Supplemented by reference TRBV18 and TRBJ2-7, the full variable domain reads NAGVMQNPRHLVRRRGQEARLRCSPMKGHSHVYWYRQLPEEGLKFMVYLQKENIIDESGMPKERFSAEFPKEGPSILRIQQVVRGDSAAYFCASSPAARAWEQYFGPGTRLTVT.

This clone was counted once. This chain uses TRBV10-3 with TRBJ2-2, with TRBD2 matching 8 bases. CDR1 and CDR2 from the germline V gene are ENHRY and SYGVKD. The CDR3 is 13 amino acids. Trimming removed 8 bases from V and 1 base from J; junction bases left unmatched: 0. The CDR3 coding sequence is TGTGCCATCCGGGAGGGGAACACCGGGGAGCTGTTTTTT. Protein product: CAIREGNTGELFF.

The rearrangement links TRBV10-1 to TRBJ1-2; 9 nucleotides agree with TRBD1. Germline-derived CDR1 and CDR2 are WNHNN and SYGVQD (reference sequence). Trimming took 6 bases from V and 4 from J; bases not matched to a gene: 6. The CDR3 contains 14 residues. CDR3 sequence (DNA): TGCGCCAGCAGGGGGACAGGGTTGATCTATGGCTACACCTTC. This sequence encodes CASRGTGLIYGYTF.

The chain employs TRBV6-1 and TRBJ2-1, with 7 positions matching TRBD1. The V and J ends lost 3 bases and 8 bases, in that order; junction bases with no gene match: 10. The CDR3 covers 15 residues. CDR1 is MNHNS and CDR2 is SASEGT in the germline V gene. CDR3 coding DNA: TGTGCCAGCAGTGAGAACAGGGGTAAGGTCCATGAGCAGTTCTTC. Amino acids: CASSENRGKVHEQFF.

The V and J genes are TRBV5-1 and TRBJ2-2; 10 nucleotides line up with TRBD2. CDR3 length: 15 residues. Germline CDR1 SGHRS, CDR2 YFSETQ. The V gene end was trimmed by 4 bases and the J gene end by 6 bases; junction bases not matched to a gene: 6. The CDR3 reads CASSVSGGAPGELFF. The CDR3 region has the DNA TGCGCCAGCAGCGTGAGCGGGGGGGCCCCCGGGGAGCTGTTTTTT.

This clone was counted a few times. The rearrangement uses TRBV11-2 and TRBJ1-6; unclear D gene. Germline loops: CDR1 SGHAT, CDR2 FQNNGV. There are 12 residues in the CDR3. V was cut by 0 bases and J by 13 bases, with 7 bases left in between. The CDR3 DNA reads as TGTGCCAGCAGCTTAGATGATGGTCCCCTCCACTTT. It encodes CASSLDDGPLHF.

V gene TRBV29-1 combines with J gene TRBJ1-4; 8 positions agree with TRBD1. Per germline, CDR1 SQVTM and CDR2 ANQGSEA. CDR3 length: 13 residues. Germline trimming cut 7 bases from V and 7 bases from J; bases unmatched to any gene: 8. The CDR3 coding sequence is TGCAGCGCCCTACAGGGGGAAGGTGAAAAACTGTTTTTT. This encodes CSALQGEGEKLFF.

J is TRBJ2-7 and V is TRBV2; TRBD1 agrees at 8 bases. This CDR3 has 13 residues. The V gene's germline CDR1 is SNHLY and CDR2 FYNNEI. V lost 7 bases, J lost 4 bases, and 6 bases stayed unmatched. CDR3 protein: CASTRDRMYEQYF. DNA for the CDR3: TGTGCCAGCACTCGGGACAGGATGTACGAGCAGTACTTC.

This clone was counted only a few times. The chain has TRBV10-3 and TRBJ1-6, with D unclear. V gave up 7 bases and J gave up 4 bases, with 8 bases separating them. The CDR3 consists of 13 residues. CDR1 ENHRY and CDR2 SYGVKD come from the germline V gene. The CDR3 loop reads CAITGRYNSPLHF. CDR3 DNA sequence: TGTGCCATCACCGGACGGTATAATTCACCCCTCCACTTT.

This chain joins TRBV19 and TRBJ1-5; TRBD1 is a possible D gene (6 bases). V gave up 0 bases and J gave up 9 bases, with 18 bases separating them. The germline gives CDR1 LNHDA, CDR2 SQIVND (reference sequence). There are 16 residues in the CDR3. The CDR3 loop reads CASSIDLTGASWPQHF. The CDR3 DNA is TGTGCCAGTAGTATAGATCTGACGGGGGCCTCCTGGCCCCAGCATTTT.

The chain combines TRBV30 with TRBJ2-6, with D possibly matching TRBD1 (6 bases). The CDR3 length is 16 residues. Germline CDR1 and CDR2: GTSNPN and SVGIG (reference sequence). V was clipped by 4 bases and J by 1 base, with 14 bases between them. The CDR3 DNA follows: TGTGCCTGGAACAGGGTTGTAAAGTCTGGGGCCAACGTCCTGACTTTC. Protein product: CAWNRVVKSGANVLTF. The variable domain in full, with the rest retrieved from reference TRBV30 and TRBJ2-6, is SQTIHQWPATLVQPVGSPLSLECTVEGTSNPNLYWYRQAAGRGLQLLFYSVGIGQISSEVPQNLSASRPQDRQFILSSKKLLLSDSGFYLCAWNRVVKSGANVLTFGAGSRLTVL.

The chain recombines TRBV27 with TRBJ1-5; D remains unclear. This CDR3 is built from 13 residues. Germline values: CDR1 MNHEY, CDR2 SMNVEV (reference sequence). V was clipped by 6 bases and J by 2 bases, with 8 bases between them. The CDR3 region has the DNA TGTGCCAGCAGCGAGGAGGGCAATCAGCCCCAGCATTTT. Amino acid sequence: CASSEEGNQPQHF.

The V gene is TRBV5-6, the J gene TRBJ1-5; a weak D match, TRBD1 (5 bases). The V end was cut by 1 base, the J end by 4 bases, with 15 bases between. This CDR3 is 16 amino acids long. Looked up from germline, CDR1 is SGHDT and CDR2 is YYEEEE. The CDR3 DNA reads as TGTGCCAGCAGCTTGTACAGGCCTTTTGGAAATCAGCCCCAGCATTTT. This gives the protein CASSLYRPFGNQPQHF. Supplemented by reference TRBV5-6 and TRBJ1-5, the full variable domain reads DAGVTQSPTHLIKTRGQQVTLRCSPKSGHDTVSWYQQALGQGPQFIFQYYEEEERQRGNFPDRFSGHQFPNYSSELNVNALLLGDSALYLCASSLYRPFGNQPQHFGDGTRLSIL.

This sequence joins TRBV20-1 and TRBJ2-7, with D unresolved. The ends were cut back, 4 bases at V and 3 bases at J, with 7 bases in the middle. The CDR3 length is 11 residues. CDR1 and CDR2 from the germline V gene are DFQATT and SNEGSKA (reference sequence). The DNA for the CDR3 is TGCAGTGCTACCGACCTCTACGAGCAGTACTTC. It specifies CSATDLYEQYF.

The chain recombines TRBV2 with TRBJ2-1, with D unresolved. This CDR3 comprises 14 residues. Germline CDR1 reads SNHLY; CDR2 reads FYNNEI. Deletions cut 4 bases from V and 10 bases from J, with 17 bases between. CDR3 loop: CASSARRPPSEQFF. The CDR3 region has the DNA TGTGCCAGCAGTGCACGCCGTCCCCCAAGCGAGCAGTTCTTC.

V is TRBV27 and J is TRBJ2-1; 10 nucleotides agree with TRBD1. The V gene end was trimmed by 5 bases and the J gene end by 8 bases; junction bases not matched to a gene: 9. Per germline, CDR1 MNHEY and CDR2 SMNVEV (reference sequence). The CDR3 runs 15 residues. This chain's CDR3 is CASSPGTGVIHEQFF. Written as DNA, the CDR3 is TGTGCCAGCAGTCCCGGGACAGGGGTTATCCATGAGCAGTTCTTC.